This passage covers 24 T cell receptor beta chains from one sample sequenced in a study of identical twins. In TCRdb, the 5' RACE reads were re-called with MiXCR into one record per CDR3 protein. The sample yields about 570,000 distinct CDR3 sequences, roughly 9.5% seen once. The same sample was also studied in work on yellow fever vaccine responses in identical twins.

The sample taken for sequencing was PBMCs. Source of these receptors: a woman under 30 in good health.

This chain's CDR3 is CASSQGRYRELFF. The CDR3 DNA reads as TGTGCCAGCAGCCAAGGGAGGTATCGGGAGCTGTTTTTT. This sequence joins TRBV7-2 and TRBJ2-2, with a possible D match to TRBD2 (6 bases). Deletions cut 5 bases from V and 9 bases from J, with 13 bases between. This CDR3 region has 13 residues. CDR1 SGHTA and CDR2 FQGNSA come from the germline V gene.

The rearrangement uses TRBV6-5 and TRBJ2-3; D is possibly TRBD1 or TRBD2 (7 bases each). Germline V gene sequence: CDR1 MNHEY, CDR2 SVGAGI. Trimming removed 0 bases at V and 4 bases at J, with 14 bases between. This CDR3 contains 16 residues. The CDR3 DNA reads TGTGCCAGCAGTTACTCGACAGGGAGGGGACCAGATACGCAGTATTTT. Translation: CASSYSTGRGPDTQYF.

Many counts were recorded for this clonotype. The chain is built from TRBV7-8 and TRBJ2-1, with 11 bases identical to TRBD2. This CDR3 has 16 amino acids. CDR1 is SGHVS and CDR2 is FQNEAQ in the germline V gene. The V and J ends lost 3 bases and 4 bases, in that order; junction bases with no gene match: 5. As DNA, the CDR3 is TGTGCCAGCAGCTTTCTACTAGCGGGAGCATACAATGAGCAGTTCTTC. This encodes CASSFLLAGAYNEQFF. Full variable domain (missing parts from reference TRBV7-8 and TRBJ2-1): GAGVSQSPRYKVAKRGQDVALRCDPISGHVSLFWYQQALGQGPEFLTYFQNEAQLDKSGLPSDRFFAERPEGSVSTLKIQRTQQEDSAVYLCASSFLLAGAYNEQFFGPGTRLTVL.

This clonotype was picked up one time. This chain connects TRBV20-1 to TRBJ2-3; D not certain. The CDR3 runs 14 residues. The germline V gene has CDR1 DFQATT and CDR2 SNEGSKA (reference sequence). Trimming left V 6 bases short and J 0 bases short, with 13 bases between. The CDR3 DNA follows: TGCAGTGCCCCCCGTTCCGACAGCACAGATACGCAGTATTTT. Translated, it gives CSAPRSDSTDTQYF.

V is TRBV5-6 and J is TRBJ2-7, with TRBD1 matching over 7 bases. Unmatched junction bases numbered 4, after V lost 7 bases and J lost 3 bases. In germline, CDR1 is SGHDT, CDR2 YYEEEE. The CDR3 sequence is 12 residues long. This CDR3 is CASCTGDYEQYF. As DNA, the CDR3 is TGTGCCAGCTGCACAGGGGACTACGAGCAGTACTTC.

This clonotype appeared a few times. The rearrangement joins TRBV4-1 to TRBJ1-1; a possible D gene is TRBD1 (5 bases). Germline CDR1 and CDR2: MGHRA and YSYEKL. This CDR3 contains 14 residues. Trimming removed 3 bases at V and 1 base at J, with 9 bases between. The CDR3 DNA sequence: TGCGCCAGCAGCCAGTTCACAGGGAACACTGAAGCTTTCTTT. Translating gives CASSQFTGNTEAFF.

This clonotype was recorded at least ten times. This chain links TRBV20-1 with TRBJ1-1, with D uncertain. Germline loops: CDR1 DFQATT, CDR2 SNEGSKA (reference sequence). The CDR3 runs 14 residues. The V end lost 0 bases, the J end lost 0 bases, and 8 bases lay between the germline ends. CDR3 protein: CSARDGGMNTEAFF. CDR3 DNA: TGCAGTGCTAGAGATGGTGGGATGAACACTGAAGCTTTCTTT.

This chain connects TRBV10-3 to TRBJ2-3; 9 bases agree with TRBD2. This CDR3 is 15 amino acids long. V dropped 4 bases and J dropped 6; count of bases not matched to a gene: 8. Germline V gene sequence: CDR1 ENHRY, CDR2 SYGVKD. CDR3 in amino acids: CAISVAASGTDTQYF. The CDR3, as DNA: TGTGCCATCAGTGTTGCGGCTAGCGGGACGGATACGCAGTATTTT.

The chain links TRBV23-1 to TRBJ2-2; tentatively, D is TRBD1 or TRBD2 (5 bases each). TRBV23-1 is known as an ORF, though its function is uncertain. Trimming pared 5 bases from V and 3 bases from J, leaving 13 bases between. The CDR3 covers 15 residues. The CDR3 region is CASSCRDGDTGELFF. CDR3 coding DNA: TGCGCCAGCAGTTGCCGGGACGGTGACACCGGGGAGCTGTTTTTT.

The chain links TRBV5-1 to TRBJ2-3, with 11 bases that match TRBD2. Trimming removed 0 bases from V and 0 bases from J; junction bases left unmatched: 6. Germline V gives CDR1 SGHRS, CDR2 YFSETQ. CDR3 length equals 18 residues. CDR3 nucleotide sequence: TGCGCCAGCAGCTTGGAGCTAGCGGGGGGACTTAGCACAGATACGCAGTATTTT. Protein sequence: CASSLELAGGLSTDTQYF. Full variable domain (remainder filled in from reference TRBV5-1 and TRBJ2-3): KAGVTQTPRYLIKTRGQQVTLSCSPISGHRSVSWYQQTPGQGLQFLFEYFSETQRNKGNFPGRFSGRQFSNSRSEMNVSTLELGDSALYLCASSLELAGGLSTDTQYFGPGTRLTVL.

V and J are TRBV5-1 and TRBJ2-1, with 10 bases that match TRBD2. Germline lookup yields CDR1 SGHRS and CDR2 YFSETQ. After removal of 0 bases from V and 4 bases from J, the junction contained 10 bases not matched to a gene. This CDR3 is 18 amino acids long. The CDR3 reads CASSLAPLSGGTYNEQFF. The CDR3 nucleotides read TGCGCCAGCAGCTTGGCCCCCCTTAGCGGGGGGACGTACAATGAGCAGTTCTTC.

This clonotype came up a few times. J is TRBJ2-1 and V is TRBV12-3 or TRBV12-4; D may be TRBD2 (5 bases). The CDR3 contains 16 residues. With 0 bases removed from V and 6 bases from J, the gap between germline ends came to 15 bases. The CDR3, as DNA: TGTGCCAGCAGTTTAGCGGAACTAGTACGGGTCAATGAGCAGTTCTTC. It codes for CASSLAELVRVNEQFF.

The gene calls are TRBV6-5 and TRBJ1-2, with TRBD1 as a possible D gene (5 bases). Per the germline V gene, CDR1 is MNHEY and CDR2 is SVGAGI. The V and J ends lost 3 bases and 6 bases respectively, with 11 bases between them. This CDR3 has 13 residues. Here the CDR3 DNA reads TGTGCCAGCAGTTATAGGCAGGGAAATGGCTACACCTTC. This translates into CASSYRQGNGYTF.

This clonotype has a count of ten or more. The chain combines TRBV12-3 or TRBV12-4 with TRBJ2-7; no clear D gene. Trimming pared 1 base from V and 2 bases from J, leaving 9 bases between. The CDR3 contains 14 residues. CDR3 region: CASSLGLGTYEQYF. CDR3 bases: TGTGCCAGCAGTTTAGGGCTAGGAACCTACGAGCAGTACTTC.

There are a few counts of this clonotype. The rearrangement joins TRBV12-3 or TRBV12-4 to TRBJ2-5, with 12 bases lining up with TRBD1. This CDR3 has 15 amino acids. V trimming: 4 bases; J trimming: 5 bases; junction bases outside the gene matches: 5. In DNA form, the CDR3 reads TGTGCCAGCAGTTGGGGACAGGGGGCTTTGGAGACCCAGTACTTC. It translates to CASSWGQGALETQYF.

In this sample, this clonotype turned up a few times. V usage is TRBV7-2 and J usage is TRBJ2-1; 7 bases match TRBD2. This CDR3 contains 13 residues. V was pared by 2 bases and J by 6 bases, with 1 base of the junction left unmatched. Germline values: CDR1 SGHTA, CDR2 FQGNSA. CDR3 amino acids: CASSLSSGNEQFF. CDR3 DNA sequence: TGTGCCAGCAGCTTATCTAGCGGCAATGAGCAGTTCTTC.

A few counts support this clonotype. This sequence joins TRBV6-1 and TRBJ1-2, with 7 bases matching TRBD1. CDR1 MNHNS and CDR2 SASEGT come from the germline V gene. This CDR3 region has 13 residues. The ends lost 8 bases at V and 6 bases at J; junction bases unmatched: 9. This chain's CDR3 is CASRTGAWDGYTF. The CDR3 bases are TGTGCCAGCCGAACAGGGGCCTGGGATGGCTACACCTTC.

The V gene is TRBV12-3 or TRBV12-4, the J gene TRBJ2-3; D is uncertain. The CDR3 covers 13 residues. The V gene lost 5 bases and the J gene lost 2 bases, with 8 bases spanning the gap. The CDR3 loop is CASSPTTTDTQYF. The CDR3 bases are TGTGCCAGCAGTCCCACGACCACAGATACGCAGTATTTT.

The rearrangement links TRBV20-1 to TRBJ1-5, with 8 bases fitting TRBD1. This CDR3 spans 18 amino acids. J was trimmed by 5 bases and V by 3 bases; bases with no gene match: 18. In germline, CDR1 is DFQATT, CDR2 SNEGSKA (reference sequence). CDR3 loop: CSASQGAGGVPLHQPQHF. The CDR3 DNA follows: TGCAGTGCTAGCCAGGGGGCAGGGGGGGTACCTTTACATCAGCCCCAGCATTTT.

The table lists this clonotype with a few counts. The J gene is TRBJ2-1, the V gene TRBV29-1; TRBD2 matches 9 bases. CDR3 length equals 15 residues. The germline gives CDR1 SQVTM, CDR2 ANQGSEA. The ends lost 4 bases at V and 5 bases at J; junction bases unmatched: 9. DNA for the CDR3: TGCAGCGTTGTAGCCCGGACTAGCGAGAACAATGAGCAGTTCTTC. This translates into CSVVARTSENNEQFF.

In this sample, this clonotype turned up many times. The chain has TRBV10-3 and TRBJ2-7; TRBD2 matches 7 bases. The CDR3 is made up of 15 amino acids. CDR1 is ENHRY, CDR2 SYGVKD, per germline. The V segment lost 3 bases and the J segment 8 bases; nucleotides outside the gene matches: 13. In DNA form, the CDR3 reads TGTGCCATCAGTGAAGGTGACGGGGCGGGAGATAAGCAGTACTTC. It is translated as CAISEGDGAGDKQYF.

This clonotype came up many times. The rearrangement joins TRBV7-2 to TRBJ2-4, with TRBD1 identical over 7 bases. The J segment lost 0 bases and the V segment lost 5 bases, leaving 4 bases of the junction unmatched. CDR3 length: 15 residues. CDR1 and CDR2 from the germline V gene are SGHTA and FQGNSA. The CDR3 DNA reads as TGTGCCAGCAGCCGGGACAGCCTAGCCAAAAACATTCAGTACTTC. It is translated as CASSRDSLAKNIQYF. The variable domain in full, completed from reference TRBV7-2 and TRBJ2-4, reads GAGVSQSPSNKVTEKGKDVELRCDPISGHTALYWYRQSLGQGLEFLIYFQGNSAPDKSGLPSDRFSAERTGGSVSTLTIQRTQQEDSAVYLCASSRDSLAKNIQYFGAGTRLSVL.

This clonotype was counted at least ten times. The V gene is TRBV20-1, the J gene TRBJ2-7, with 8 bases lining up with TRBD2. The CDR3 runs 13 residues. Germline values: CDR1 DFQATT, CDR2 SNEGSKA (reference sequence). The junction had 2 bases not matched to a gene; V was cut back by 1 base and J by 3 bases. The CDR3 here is CSARATSVYEQYF. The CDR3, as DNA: TGCAGTGCTAGAGCGACTAGCGTCTACGAGCAGTACTTC.

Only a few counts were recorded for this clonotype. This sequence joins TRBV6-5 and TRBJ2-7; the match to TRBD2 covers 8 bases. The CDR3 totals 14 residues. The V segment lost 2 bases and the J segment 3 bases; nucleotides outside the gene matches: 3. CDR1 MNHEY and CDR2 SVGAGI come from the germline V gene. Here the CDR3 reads CASSYSLAGYEQYF. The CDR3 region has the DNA TGTGCCAGCAGTTACAGCCTAGCGGGCTACGAGCAGTACTTC.